This TCR beta chain was observed in a study of beta chain features in type 1 diabetes (dated by TCRdb to the late 2010s). General notes on the study: Mean age, gender distribution, total cell number and subset yield were not different between patients and healthy donors. A total of 85 million to 140 million sorted cells were examined across all samples, and a strong correlation was observed between cell number per subset and RNA yield. The study compared TCRB repertoires of sorted circulating CD4+ T cell subsets between recently diagnosed type 1 diabetes patients and matched healthy donors. Regulatory and stem cell-like memory subsets were obtained from only 8 patients and roughly 8 healthy donors, while naive and central memory subsets were obtained from all 28 donors. Summary of the overall study and its limitations: In all four CD4+ subsets, TCRB CDR3 length was moderately but significantly shorter in type 1 diabetes patients. Naive, central memory and regulatory TCRB repertoires appeared to be more similar among patients than among healthy donors. At VDJ recombination sites, patients with type 1 diabetes made fewer insertions and deleted more nucleotides, a pattern implying thymic rearrangement abnormalities. Because cDNA rather than genomic DNA was sequenced, highly expressing activated cells could have been over-represented, although no difference in activation and CD3 levels was found between groups. Because the HLA sub-analyses included only small numbers of individuals, any influence of HLA type on TCRB rearrangement was left unresolved. Shorter templates might be favored by PCR, yet because patient and control samples were amplified and corrected together, any such skew would affect both groups equally.

There are a few counts of this clone. Its cognate antigen has yet to be identified. Base qualities are missing; no much larger clone stands one base away. Each donor gave one peripheral blood draw, averaging approximately 120 mL, which was collected into heparinised tubes. Naive, central memory, regulatory and stem cell-like memory CD4+ T cells were sorted on a BD FACSAria II using a panel including CD45RO, CCR7, CD25, CD127, CD95 and CD27. Purity was above 98% for every sorted population. PBMCs were separated immediately by Lymphoprep density gradient centrifugation and were stained directly, without being cultured. To minimize batch effects, samples were stained and sorted in pairs, one healthy donor with one patient per experiment. Based on the germline V gene (reference sequence), the CDR1 and CDR2 sequences are GTSNPN and SVGIG. The CDR3 spans 13 residues, from the cysteine through the phenylalanine. Solely the CDR3 DNA is kept, with 39 bases framed from the first base.

All of the isolated RNA was reverse transcribed with the High Capacity cDNA Reverse Transcription Kit, so expressed TCRB transcripts were sequenced. Deep immunoSEQ sequencing was performed on naive, central memory and regulatory T cell samples, with an average of roughly 3.5 million total reads per sample. Sorted cells were lysed in RLT buffer and RNA was extracted with DNase-treated RNeasy Micro or Mini kits, depending on cell number. Each cell subset was processed on its own to prevent cross-contamination, while patient and healthy donor samples were processed together. The immunoSEQ multiplex PCR was used to amplify TCRB sequences from cDNA, yielding 87-bp fragments that span the CDR3 region. Sequencing of the amplicons was performed on the Illumina HiSeq platform. In the authors' own workflow: Synthetic template baselines were used to correct PCR bias computationally, reads within Hamming distance 2 were collapsed together, and singletons that could not be merged were discarded. By aligning reads against IMGT, V, D and J genes, CDR3 length, and insertions or deletions at six rearrangement sites were assigned. Clonotype counts were normalized to sorted cell number within each subset before computing true diversity and Gini coefficients with the tcR R package. The overlap coefficient, calculated on TCRB nucleotide sequences, was used to quantify repertoire sharing. As a proxy for the pre-selection repertoire, out-of-frame TCRB sequences from naive cells were analyzed. TCRdb took over this immuneACCESS table, retaining in-frame rearrangements with V and J assigned. Such tables are incomplete; in checked studies, under half of the missing clones stem from an unresolved V gene, and the remainder is unexplained. V, J and clone size reflect that table, while D and trimming were determined from the DNA. Recorded for this sample are more than 250,000 clones; roughly 20% of them occurred a single time. 0.028% of the sample is taken by the ten largest.

The chain is assembled from TRBV30 and TRBJ1-5; the central 10 bases match TRBD1. This clonotype was sampled from a woman aged 40 to 49 with type 1 diabetes. The sample comprised naive CD4+ T cells from blood. Read against the paper, the sample's cell subset or site label means: true naive CD4+ T cells. The nucleotide sequence reads TGTGCTCTCGGACAGGGGGGCAATCAGCCCCAGCATTTT. This translates into CALGQGGNQPQHF.